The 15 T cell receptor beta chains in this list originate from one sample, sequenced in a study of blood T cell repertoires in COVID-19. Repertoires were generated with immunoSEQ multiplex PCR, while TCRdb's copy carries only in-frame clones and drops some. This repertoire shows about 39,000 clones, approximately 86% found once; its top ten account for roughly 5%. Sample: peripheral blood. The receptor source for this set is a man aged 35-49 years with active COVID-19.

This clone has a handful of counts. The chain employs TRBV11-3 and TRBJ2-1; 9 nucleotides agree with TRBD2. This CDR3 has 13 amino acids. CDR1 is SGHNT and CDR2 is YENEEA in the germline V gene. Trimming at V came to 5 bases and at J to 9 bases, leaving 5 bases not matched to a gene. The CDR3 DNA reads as TGTGCCAGCAGCCTCTATAGCGGGGGTGAGCAGTTCTTC. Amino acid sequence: CASSLYSGGEQFF.

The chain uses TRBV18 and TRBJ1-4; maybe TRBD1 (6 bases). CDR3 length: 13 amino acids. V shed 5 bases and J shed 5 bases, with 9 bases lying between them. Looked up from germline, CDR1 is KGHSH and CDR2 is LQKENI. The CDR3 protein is CASSSDRNEKLFF. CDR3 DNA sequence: TGTGCCAGCTCATCGGACAGAAATGAAAAACTGTTTTTT.

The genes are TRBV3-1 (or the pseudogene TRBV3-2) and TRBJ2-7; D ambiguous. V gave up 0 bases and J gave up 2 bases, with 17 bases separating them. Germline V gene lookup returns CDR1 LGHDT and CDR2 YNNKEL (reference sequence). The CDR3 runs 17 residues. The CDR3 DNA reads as TGTGCCAGCAGCCAAGACCCATTCAGGTTTCGTCCCTACGAGCAGTACTTC. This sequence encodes CASSQDPFRFRPYEQYF.

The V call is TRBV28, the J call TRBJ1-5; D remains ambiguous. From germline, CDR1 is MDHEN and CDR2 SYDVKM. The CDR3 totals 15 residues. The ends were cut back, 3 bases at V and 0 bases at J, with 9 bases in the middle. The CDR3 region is CASSLYSLSNQPQHF. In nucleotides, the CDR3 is TGTGCCAGCAGTTTGTACAGTCTTAGCAATCAGCCCCAGCATTTT.

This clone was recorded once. The CDR3 sequence is CASSPLTPQSGEAFF. CDR3 coding DNA: TGTGCCAGCAGCCCCCTAACCCCCCAGTCGGGAGAAGCTTTCTTT. The rearrangement joins TRBV7-6 to TRBJ1-1; no definite D call. CDR1 is SGHVS and CDR2 is FNYEAQ in the germline V gene. The CDR3 extends over 15 amino acids. Trimming shortened V by 5 bases and J by 8 bases, and 21 bases separated the two germline ends.

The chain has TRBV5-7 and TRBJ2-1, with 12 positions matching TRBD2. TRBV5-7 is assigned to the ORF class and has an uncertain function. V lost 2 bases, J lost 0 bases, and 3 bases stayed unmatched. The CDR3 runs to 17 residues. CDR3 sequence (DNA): TGTGCCAGCAGCTTCGAGACTAGCGGGAGCTCCTACAATGAGCAGTTCTTC. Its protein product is CASSFETSGSSYNEQFF.

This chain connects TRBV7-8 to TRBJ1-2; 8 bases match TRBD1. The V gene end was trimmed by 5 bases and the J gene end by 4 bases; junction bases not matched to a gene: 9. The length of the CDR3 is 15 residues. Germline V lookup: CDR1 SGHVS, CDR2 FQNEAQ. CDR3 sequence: CASSQGQGKVYGYTF. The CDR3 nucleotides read TGTGCCAGCAGCCAAGGACAGGGCAAGGTCTATGGCTACACCTTC. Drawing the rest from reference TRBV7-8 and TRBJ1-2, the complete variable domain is GAGVSQSPRYKVAKRGQDVALRCDPISGHVSLFWYQQALGQGPEFLTYFQNEAQLDKSGLPSDRFFAERPEGSVSTLKIQRTQQEDSAVYLCASSQGQGKVYGYTFGSGTRLTVV.

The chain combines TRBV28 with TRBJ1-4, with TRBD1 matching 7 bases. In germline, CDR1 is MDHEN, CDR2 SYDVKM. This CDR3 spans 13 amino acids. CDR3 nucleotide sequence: TGTGCTGGGGCCGGGACAGCGACTGAAAAACTGTTTTTT. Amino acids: CAGAGTATEKLFF.

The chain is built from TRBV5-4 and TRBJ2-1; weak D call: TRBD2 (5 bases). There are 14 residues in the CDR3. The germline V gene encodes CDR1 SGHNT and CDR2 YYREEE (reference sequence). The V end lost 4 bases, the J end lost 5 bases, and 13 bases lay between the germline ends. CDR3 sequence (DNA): TGTGCCAGCAGCCCAAAAGGGAGACACAATGAGCAGTTCTTC. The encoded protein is CASSPKGRHNEQFF.

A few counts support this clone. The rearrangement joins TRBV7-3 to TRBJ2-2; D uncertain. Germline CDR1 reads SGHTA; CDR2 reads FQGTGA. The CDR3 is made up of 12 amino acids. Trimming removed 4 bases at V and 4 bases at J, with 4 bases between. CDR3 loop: CASSSGTGELFF. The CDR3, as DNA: TGTGCCAGCAGCTCGGGCACCGGGGAGCTGTTTTTT.

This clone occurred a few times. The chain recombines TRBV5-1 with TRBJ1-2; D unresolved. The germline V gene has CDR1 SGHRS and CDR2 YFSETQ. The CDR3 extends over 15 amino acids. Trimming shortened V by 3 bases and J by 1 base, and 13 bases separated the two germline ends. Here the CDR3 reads CASSSRGIGNYGYTF. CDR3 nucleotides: TGCGCCAGCAGCTCTCGGGGTATAGGTAACTATGGCTACACCTTC.

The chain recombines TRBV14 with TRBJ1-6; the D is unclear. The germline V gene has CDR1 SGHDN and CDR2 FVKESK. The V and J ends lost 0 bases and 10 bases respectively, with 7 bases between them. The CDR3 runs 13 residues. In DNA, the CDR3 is TGTGCCAGCAGCCAAGAATCTACCTCACCCCTCCACTTT. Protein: CASSQESTSPLHF.

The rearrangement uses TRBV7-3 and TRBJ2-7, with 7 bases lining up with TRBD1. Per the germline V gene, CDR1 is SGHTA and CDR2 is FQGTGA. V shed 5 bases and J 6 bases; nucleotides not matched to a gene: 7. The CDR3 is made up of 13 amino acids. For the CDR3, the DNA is TGTGCCAGCAGCCGAACAGGGGAAGGCGAGCAGTACTTC. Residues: CASSRTGEGEQYF.

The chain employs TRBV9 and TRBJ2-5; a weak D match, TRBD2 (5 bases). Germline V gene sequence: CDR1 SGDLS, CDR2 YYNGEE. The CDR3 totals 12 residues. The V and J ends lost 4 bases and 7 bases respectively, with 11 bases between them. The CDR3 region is CASSPDGGTQYF. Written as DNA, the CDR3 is TGTGCCAGCAGCCCGGACGGAGGGACCCAGTACTTC.

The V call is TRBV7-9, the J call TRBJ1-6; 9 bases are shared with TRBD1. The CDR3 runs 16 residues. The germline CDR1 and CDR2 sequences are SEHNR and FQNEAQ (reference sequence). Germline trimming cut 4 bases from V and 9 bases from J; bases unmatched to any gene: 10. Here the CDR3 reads CASSSTQDRGASPLHF. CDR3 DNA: TGTGCCAGCAGCTCAACTCAGGACAGGGGAGCTTCACCCCTCCACTTT.